One sample yielded the 25 T cell receptor beta chains listed below, sequenced in a study of human T cells and chemical hapten exposure. Documented time point: patch test 3, about 24 weeks after DPC sensitization. Treatment noted: therapeutic diphenylcyclopropenone sensitization with weekly scalp DPC. Extraction of total RNA was performed on unfractionated whole blood. TCRdb passed the RACE reads through MiXCR, listing each CDR3 protein once. The sample lists about 39,000 distinct CDR3 sequences, roughly 13% occurring once. The specimen was whole blood, collected in connection with sensitization to the hapten diphenylcyclopropenone (DPC). The receptors shown here come from a woman aged 40 to 49 with alopecia areata. Some clones in this sample may be carry-over from other donors' samples.

The table lists this clonotype with many counts. The chain recombines TRBV5-1 with TRBJ2-2; possibly TRBD2 for D (7 bases). CDR1 is SGHRS, CDR2 YFSETQ, per germline. CDR3 length: 15 residues. Trimming stripped 6 bases from V and 4 bases from J, with 16 bases between. The CDR3 protein is CASTPEGGPTGELFF. Written as DNA, the CDR3 is TGCGCCAGCACCCCGGAGGGGGGGCCCACCGGGGAGCTGTTTTTT.

There are a few counts of this clonotype. The chain couples TRBV10-1 to TRBJ1-1, with D unclear. The CDR3 runs 15 residues. Germline CDR1 is WNHNN and CDR2 is SYGVQD (reference sequence). Trimming shortened V by 0 bases and J by 5 bases, and 13 bases separated the two germline ends. The CDR3 DNA is TGCGCCAGCAGTGAGTCCCGGGCGAGTTTGACTGAAGCTTTCTTT. This sequence encodes CASSESRASLTEAFF.

At least ten counts were recorded for this clonotype. One junction end disagrees with the germline gene, perhaps due to a read error. The J gene is TRBJ2-1, the V gene TRBV7-7; D is ambiguous. The germline V gene has CDR1 SSHAT and CDR2 FNYEAQ (reference sequence). The CDR3 is 14 amino acids. CDR3 sequence reads: CASSLSVLGNEQFF. CDR3 nucleotides: TGTGCTAGCAGCTTATCGGTTTTGGGGAATGAGCAGTTCTTC.

As regards this clonotype: The junction does not match germline at one end; this may be a read error. V usage is TRBV5-1 and J usage is TRBJ2-7; 8 bases line up with TRBD1. This CDR3 is built from 15 residues. Per the germline V gene, CDR1 is SGHRS and CDR2 is YFSETQ. CDR3 residues: CASSFGTGLSYEQNF. DNA of the CDR3: TGCGCCAGCAGCTTCGGGACAGGTCTCTCCTACGAGCAGAACTTC.

This clonotype was seen at least ten times. This chain connects TRBV28 to TRBJ2-7; TRBD1 matches 10 bases. In germline, CDR1 is MDHEN, CDR2 SYDVKM. Trimming cost V 8 bases and J 2 bases; bases outside gene matches: 12. The CDR3 consists of 16 residues. CDR3 coding DNA: TGTGCCAGCGGGGACAGGGGTACCTCTAAACCCTACGAGCAGTACTTC. This gives the protein CASGDRGTSKPYEQYF.

The chain employs TRBV28 and TRBJ2-7; no reliable D call. The V end lost 3 bases, the J end lost 0 bases, and 9 bases lay between the germline ends. The CDR3 covers 14 residues. The V gene's germline CDR1 is MDHEN and CDR2 SYDVKM. CDR3 region: CASSFSGYSYEQYF. The CDR3, as DNA: TGTGCCAGCAGTTTCTCTGGGTACTCCTACGAGCAGTACTTC.

This clonotype was picked up a small number of times. This rearrangement joins TRBV7-2 to TRBJ2-1; the D gene could be TRBD1 or TRBD2 (5 bases each). The germline CDR1 and CDR2 sequences are SGHTA and FQGNSA. V lost 8 bases and J lost 4, with 6 bases in between. This CDR3 spans 11 amino acids. The CDR3: CASGGYNEQFF. The CDR3 DNA sequence: TGTGCCAGCGGGGGTTACAATGAGCAGTTCTTC.

This clonotype was recorded many times. This chain uses TRBV2 with TRBJ1-1; D is unclear. There are 13 residues in the CDR3. V gave up 1 base and J gave up 6 bases, with 9 bases separating them. Germline lookup yields CDR1 SNHLY and CDR2 FYNNEI. The DNA of the CDR3 is TGTGCCAGCAGTGAAGGATATGGGGCTGAAGCTTTCTTT. It yields the protein CASSEGYGAEAFF.

This clonotype has at least ten counts. The J gene is TRBJ2-1, the V gene TRBV27; D remains unclear. Germline V gives CDR1 MNHEY, CDR2 SMNVEV (reference sequence). The V end was cut by 0 bases, the J end by 9 bases, with 9 bases between. The CDR3 is 13 amino acids. The CDR3 region is CASSLSGSPEQFF. Written as DNA, the CDR3 is TGTGCCAGCAGTTTATCGGGCAGCCCTGAGCAGTTCTTC.

The chain is built from TRBV29-1 and TRBJ2-7; 9 nucleotides align to TRBD1. J lost 11 bases, V lost 4 bases, and 12 bases had no gene match. The length of the CDR3 is 13 residues. Germline values: CDR1 SQVTM, CDR2 ANQGSEA. CDR3 DNA sequence: TGCAGCGTTGTTAGGGGACAGGGATTCTTGAAGTACTTC. This codes for CSVVRGQGFLKYF.

This clonotype was picked up a small number of times. This chain links TRBV28 with TRBJ1-2; unclear D gene. This CDR3 has 10 amino acids. V was shortened by 6 bases and J by 8 bases, with 7 bases between the two germline ends. Germline V gene lookup returns CDR1 MDHEN and CDR2 SYDVKM. The CDR3 region is CASSSLGYTF. The CDR3 region has the DNA TGTGCCAGCAGCTCGTTGGGCTACACCTTC.

This clonotype was observed at least ten times. This sequence joins TRBV28 and TRBJ2-2; unclear D gene. The V gene lost 5 bases and the J gene lost 2 bases, with 3 bases spanning the gap. Germline V gene sequence: CDR1 MDHEN, CDR2 SYDVKM. The length of the CDR3 is 12 residues. For the CDR3, the DNA is TGTGCCAGCAGTCTTAACACCGGGGAGCTGTTTTTT. Protein product: CASSLNTGELFF.

Turning to this clonotype: A much bigger clone sits one base away, suggesting this may be a read error. CDR3 amino acids: CASSPTMVSAYNEQFF. The CDR3 DNA sequence: TGTGCCAGCTCACCAACCATGGTTAGCGCCTACAATGAGCAGTTCTTC. The chain is built from TRBV18 and TRBJ2-1; tentative D call: TRBD2 (5 bases). Germline V gene lookup returns CDR1 KGHSH and CDR2 LQKENI. The CDR3 totals 16 residues. V lost 2 bases and J 2 bases, leaving 13 bases between the germline ends.

The chain joins TRBV2 to TRBJ1-3; 8 bases line up with TRBD1. This CDR3 is 15 amino acids long. CDR1 and CDR2 from the germline V gene are SNHLY and FYNNEI. V was pared by 6 bases and J by 4 bases, with 8 bases of the junction left unmatched. The CDR3 loop reads CASRYDRGEGNTIYF. In nucleotides, the CDR3 is TGTGCCAGCAGGTACGACAGGGGAGAAGGAAACACCATATATTTT.

This clonotype was recorded many times. V is TRBV10-3 and J is TRBJ2-5; TRBD2 is a possible D gene (6 bases). Germline CDR1 is ENHRY and CDR2 is SYGVKD. The CDR3 totals 13 residues. V was trimmed by 5 bases and J by 5 bases, leaving 12 bases between them. This CDR3 reads CAISRSAGETQYF. CDR3 sequence (DNA): TGTGCCATCAGTCGTAGCGCGGGGGAGACCCAGTACTTC.

This clonotype showed up just a few times. The chain employs TRBV7-3 and TRBJ2-2; 7 bases agree with TRBD2. The CDR3 contains 15 residues. With 4 bases clipped from V and 1 base from J, the junction kept 3 bases outside the gene matches. Germline-derived CDR1 and CDR2 are SGHTA and FQGTGA. The chain's CDR3 is CASSSRGENTGELFF. As DNA, the CDR3 is TGTGCCAGCAGCTCCCGGGGGGAGAACACCGGGGAGCTGTTTTTT. Using reference TRBV7-3 and TRBJ2-2 for the parts outside the CDR3, the full variable domain is GAGVSQTPSNKVTEKGKYVELRCDPISGHTALYWYRQSLGQGPEFLIYFQGTGAADDSGLPNDRFFAVRPEGSVSTLKIQRTERGDSAVYLCASSSRGENTGELFFGEGSRLTVL.

The V call is TRBV29-1, the J call TRBJ2-7; 7 nucleotides match TRBD2. Germline V gene lookup returns CDR1 SQVTM and CDR2 ANQGSEA. Trimming at V came to 5 bases and at J to 3 bases, leaving 4 bases not matched to a gene. CDR3 length: 12 amino acids. The CDR3 loop reads CSVRGSDYEQYF. CDR3 DNA: TGCAGCGTTCGCGGGAGTGACTACGAGCAGTACTTC.

This clonotype was observed many times. The chain is built from TRBV3-1 and TRBJ2-1; D is unresolved. Germline CDR1 is LGHDT and CDR2 is YNNKEL (reference sequence). V shed 1 base and J shed 5 bases, with 9 bases lying between them. The CDR3 contains 14 residues. In DNA form, the CDR3 reads TGTGCCAGCAGCCAAGTCTCCTCACACAATGAGCAGTTCTTC. The encoded protein is CASSQVSSHNEQFF.

The chain employs TRBV28 and TRBJ2-5; unclear D gene. There are 10 residues in the CDR3. Germline CDR1 is MDHEN and CDR2 is SYDVKM. CDR3 in DNA: TGTGGTGTTTTTGGGGAGACCCAGTACTTC. This encodes CGVFGETQYF.

This clonotype was recorded many times. The gene calls are TRBV7-2 and TRBJ2-1, with D perhaps TRBD2 (5 bases). The ends were cut back, 0 bases at V and 12 bases at J, with 6 bases in the middle. The germline CDR1 and CDR2 sequences are SGHTA and FQGNSA. This CDR3 comprises 11 residues. CDR3 nucleotide sequence: TGTGCCAGCAGCTTAGCAGGGAGGCAGTTCTTC. Amino acid sequence: CASSLAGRQFF.

This chain connects TRBV2 to TRBJ2-3; TRBD2 matches at 9 bases. Per germline, CDR1 SNHLY and CDR2 FYNNEI. The CDR3 has 17 residues. J lost 4 bases, V lost 6 bases, and 14 bases had no gene match. The CDR3 DNA reads TGTGCCAGCAGCCCAAATCGGGCGGGAGGGGAGGCAGATACGCAGTATTTT. It translates to CASSPNRAGGEADTQYF.

At least ten counts were recorded for this clonotype. V and J are TRBV27 and TRBJ1-6; the D is unclear. Germline-derived CDR1 and CDR2 are MNHEY and SMNVEV (reference sequence). This CDR3 comprises 13 residues. Trimming cost V 2 bases and J 7 bases, with 6 bases left between them. CDR3 residues: CASSLSPNSPLHF. DNA of the CDR3: TGTGCCAGCAGTTTAAGTCCCAATTCACCCCTCCACTTT.

This clonotype was counted only a few times. The chain combines TRBV15 with TRBJ1-2; TRBD1 matches at 7 bases. Germline assignment: CDR1 LNHNV and CDR2 YYDKDF (reference sequence). This CDR3 has 14 residues. V lost 1 base, J lost 4 bases, and 3 bases stayed unmatched. The CDR3 nucleotides are TGTGCCACCAGCAGAGGAGACAGGGTCTATGGCTACACCTTC. It is translated as CATSRGDRVYGYTF.

This clonotype has at least ten counts. The chain recombines TRBV21-1 with TRBJ1-4; TRBD1, the table's D call, lacks a check against the DNA. TRBV21-1 is reported as a pseudogene. The CDR3 is 22 residues long. CDR3 region: CASSPRSPKGSDSCSTNEKLFF. The CDR3, as DNA: TGTGCCAGCAGCCCCCGATCTCCTAAGGGATCGGACAGTTGCTCAACTAATGAAAAACTGTTTTTT.

This clonotype was observed a single time. The chain has TRBV28 and TRBJ2-7, with D uncertain. Germline V gene lookup returns CDR1 MDHEN and CDR2 SYDVKM. The V gene lost 4 bases and the J gene lost 2 bases, with 12 bases spanning the gap. The CDR3 is 14 amino acids. CDR3 sequence: CASSSGVPPYEQYF. The CDR3 DNA is TGTGCCAGCAGTTCCGGCGTCCCACCCTACGAGCAGTACTTC. The variable domain in full, with the rest retrieved from reference TRBV28 and TRBJ2-7, is DVKVTQSSRYLVKRTGEKVFLECVQDMDHENMFWYRQDPGLGLRLIYFSYDVKMKEKGDIPEGYSVSREKKERFSLILESASTNQTSMYLCASSSGVPPYEQYFGPGTRLTVT.